Listed below are T cell receptor beta chains from one sample, sequenced in a study of radiation and T cells in renal cell carcinoma. Some clones are missing from TCRdb's copy, which holds only in-frame ones; the method was immunoSEQ multiplex PCR. The sample lists roughly 120,000 clones, 75% to 85% occurring once. Material: blood, obtained from a patient whose treatment included radiotherapy and nephrectomy. All receptors derive from a woman aged 55-75 years with renal cell carcinoma. Each CDR3 is given with its conserved first and last residue. A D gene is named only where the DNA matches it firmly. Clone size is given for some rows only: seen once, a few or many times, or a class if the clone is expanded.

j_call: TRBJ1-5
clone_size: -
d_call: -
v_call: TRBV19
cdr3_aa: CASSMGPGDQPQHF
cdr3_nt: TGTGCCAGTAGTATGGGACCAGGGGATCAGCCCCAGCATTTT

j_call: TRBJ1-1
clone_size: -
d_call: -
v_call: TRBV11-2
cdr3_aa: CASSYDPTDEAFF
cdr3_nt: TGTGCCAGCAGCTACGATCCGACGGACGAAGCTTTCTTT

j_call: TRBJ2-1
clone_size: -
d_call: -
v_call: TRBV4-1
cdr3_aa: CASRQGLADYNEQFF
cdr3_nt: TGCGCCAGCAGACAGGGTCTAGCGGACTACAATGAGCAGTTCTTC

j_call: TRBJ2-5
clone_size: -
d_call: TRBD2
v_call: TRBV4-1
cdr3_aa: CASSQDAASGSRGETQYF
cdr3_nt: TGCGCCAGCAGCCAAGATGCGGCTAGCGGGAGTAGGGGGGAGACCCAGTACTTC

j_call: TRBJ1-4
clone_size: -
d_call: -
v_call: TRBV9
cdr3_aa: CASSVGVTGRSDEKLFF
cdr3_nt: TGTGCCAGCAGCGTAGGGGTCACGGGTCGATCGGATGAAAAACTGTTTTTT

j_call: TRBJ1-5
clone_size: -
d_call: -
v_call: TRBV7-9
cdr3_aa: CASSGGAGQNQPQHF
cdr3_nt: TGTGCCAGCAGCGGAGGGGCAGGTCAAAATCAGCCCCAGCATTTT

j_call: TRBJ2-3
clone_size: -
d_call: -
v_call: TRBV25-1
cdr3_aa: CASSDSSLDTQYF
cdr3_nt: TGTGCCAGCAGTGACTCTAGCTTAGATACGCAGTATTTT

j_call: TRBJ2-5
clone_size: -
d_call: -
v_call: TRBV9
cdr3_aa: CASSVDPQGFPKGQYF
cdr3_nt: TGTGCCAGCAGCGTAGACCCCCAGGGATTCCCGAAAGGCCAGTACTTC

j_call: TRBJ1-4
clone_size: -
d_call: -
v_call: TRBV13
cdr3_aa: CASSLARGGEKLFF
cdr3_nt: TGTGCCAGCAGCTTGGCGCGGGGCGGCGAAAAACTGTTTTTT

j_call: TRBJ1-6
clone_size: few
d_call: -
v_call: TRBV19
cdr3_aa: CASSIRLSTGGSPLHF
cdr3_nt: TGTGCCAGTAGTATTCGATTATCGACAGGCGGGTCACCCCTCCACTTT